What follows are 27 T cell receptor beta chains derived from one specimen sequenced in a study of T cell repertoires in cytomegalovirus infection. Their specific antigens are unknown. TCRdb reanalysed the reads using MiXCR and keeps one entry per CDR3 protein. The sample consists of 340,000 or so distinct CDR3 sequences, 20% to 25% of them appearing once. The sequences come from cultured PBMCs, collected from culture after CMV antigen stimulation. These receptors were collected from a human donor in good health (CMV status not recorded). Some clones in this sample may be carry-over from other donors' samples.

V usage is TRBV7-8 and J usage is TRBJ2-7; tentative D call: TRBD1 (5 bases). Trimming took off 0 bases at V and 2 bases at J, with 11 bases between the two ends. CDR3 size: 15 residues. Per the germline V gene, CDR1 is SGHVS and CDR2 is FQNEAQ. The CDR3 DNA follows: TGTGCCAGCAGCTTAGCGCAAGGGGAAGCCTACGAGCAGTACTTC. Protein sequence: CASSLAQGEAYEQYF.

There are a few counts of this clonotype. The chain employs TRBV6-2 or TRBV6-3 and TRBJ2-7; the match to TRBD1 covers 7 bases. The CDR3 is 13 residues long. The V segment lost 6 bases and the J segment 2 bases; nucleotides outside the gene matches: 4. Per the germline V gene, CDR1 is MNHEY and CDR2 is SVGEGT. The CDR3 coding sequence is TGTGCCAGCAGCCCCGACAGGGCCTACGAGCAGTACTTC. Translated, it gives CASSPDRAYEQYF.

The chain combines TRBV29-1 with TRBJ2-1; the match to TRBD2 covers 7 bases. The CDR3 runs to 15 residues. CDR1 is SQVTM, CDR2 ANQGSEA, per germline. V was clipped by 6 bases and J by 0 bases; unmatched bases: 8. Here the CDR3 DNA reads TGCAGCGTCTCCCCGGGACTACTCTCCTACAATGAGCAGTTCTTC. It encodes CSVSPGLLSYNEQFF.

This clonotype was seen many times. V is TRBV12-3 or TRBV12-4 and J is TRBJ2-3, with D possibly called TRBD1 or TRBD2 (5 bases each). The CDR3 runs 14 residues. V was trimmed by 8 bases and J by 3 bases, leaving 15 bases between them. The CDR3 loop reads CASAWGIGTDTQYF. CDR3 nucleotide sequence: TGTGCCAGCGCATGGGGGATTGGGACAGATACGCAGTATTTT.

This clonotype was detected a few times. This rearrangement joins TRBV6-1 to TRBJ2-2; the match to TRBD2 covers 12 bases. V lost 6 bases to trimming and J lost 6 bases; unmatched junction nucleotides: 8. Per germline, CDR1 MNHNS and CDR2 SASEGT. This CDR3 is 16 amino acids long. CDR3 bases: TGTGCCAGCAGCCCAAGACTAGCGGGAGACGCCGGGGAGCTGTTTTTT. Translating gives CASSPRLAGDAGELFF.

This clonotype has ten or more counts. This chain joins TRBV7-2 and TRBJ1-2; TRBD1 aligns across 9 bases. Losses at the gene ends were 1 base for V and 3 bases for J; bases not matched to a gene: 3. The germline gives CDR1 SGHTA, CDR2 FQGNSA. The CDR3 is 15 residues long. CDR3 DNA: TGTGCCAGCAGCTTAGTCGACAGGGGGGACTATGGCTACACCTTC. Protein product: CASSLVDRGDYGYTF.

This rearrangement joins TRBV4-1 to TRBJ2-1, with 8 bases fitting TRBD2. V gave up 4 bases and J gave up 2 bases; unmatched junction bases: 10. Looked up from germline, CDR1 is MGHRA and CDR2 is YSYEKL. The CDR3 covers 17 residues. CDR3 nucleotides: TGCGCCAGCAGCCCCCTTGGGAAGCGGGAGCCCTACAATGAGCAGTTCTTC. Its translation is CASSPLGKREPYNEQFF.

This clonotype was counted a few times. The rearrangement uses TRBV7-9 and TRBJ1-2, with D perhaps TRBD1 (5 bases). Deletions cut 4 bases from V and 1 base from J, with 13 bases between. The germline CDR1 and CDR2 sequences are SEHNR and FQNEAQ (reference sequence). This CDR3 is 15 amino acids long. In DNA, the CDR3 is TGTGCCAGCAGCTCCAATCGAAGGGGTAACTATGGCTACACCTTC. This encodes CASSSNRRGNYGYTF.

This clonotype was seen a handful of times. V is TRBV27 and J is TRBJ2-1; 11 bases are a match to TRBD2. From germline, CDR1 is MNHEY and CDR2 SMNVEV (reference sequence). V shed 5 bases and J 9 bases; nucleotides not matched to a gene: 6. The CDR3 length is 14 residues. The CDR3, as DNA: TGTGCCAGCAGTCTCCTAGCGGGAGGAACTGAGCAGTTCTTC. Translation gives CASSLLAGGTEQFF.

The sample holds a few counts of this clonotype. The chain carries TRBV11-3 and TRBJ2-7; 7 bases are shared with TRBD1. CDR1 is SGHNT and CDR2 is YENEEA in the germline V gene. The CDR3 loop spans 14 amino acids. V shed 8 bases and J 2 bases; nucleotides not matched to a gene: 9. CDR3 sequence reads: CASPDGTVTYEQYV. As DNA, the CDR3 is TGTGCCAGCCCCGATGGGACAGTGACCTACGAGCAGTACGTC.

For the CDR3, the DNA is TGCGCCAGCAGCCAAGATATCCTCAGGCTGTACAATGAGCAGTTCTTC. Residues: CASSQDILRLYNEQFF. The V and J genes are TRBV4-3 and TRBJ2-1; D ambiguous. Trimming removed 0 bases at V and 4 bases at J, with 13 bases between. This CDR3 is 16 amino acids long. CDR1 and CDR2 from the germline V gene are LGHNA and YSLEER.

The chain carries TRBV12-3 or TRBV12-4 and TRBJ2-1; 9 nucleotides match TRBD2. J lost 0 bases, V lost 5 bases, and 2 bases had no gene match. The CDR3 is 15 residues long. The CDR3 nucleotides are TGTGCCAGCAGTCCTAGCGGGGTCTCCTACAATGAGCAGTTCTTC. Its translation is CASSPSGVSYNEQFF.

The rearrangement uses TRBV9 and TRBJ2-7; D remains unclear. Between the trimmed V and J ends, which lost 4 bases and 0 bases, there was a span of 17 bases. The germline V gene encodes CDR1 SGDLS and CDR2 YYNGEE. This CDR3 region has 16 residues. The CDR3: CASSPSARNLSYEQYV. The CDR3 nucleotides are TGTGCCAGCAGCCCAAGTGCCAGGAACCTCTCCTACGAGCAGTACGTC.

This clonotype was found a few times. V is TRBV4-3 and J is TRBJ1-1; 7 bases map to TRBD1. Germline lookup yields CDR1 LGHNA and CDR2 YSLEER. V was clipped by 3 bases and J by 8 bases; unmatched bases: 9. The CDR3 loop spans 14 amino acids. The CDR3 is CASSHDSGTVEAFF. The CDR3 DNA reads TGCGCCAGCAGCCACGACTCCGGGACAGTGGAAGCTTTCTTT.

J is TRBJ2-1 and V is TRBV5-1; D remains ambiguous. The CDR3 runs 15 residues. Per germline, CDR1 SGHRS and CDR2 YFSETQ. V was shortened by 4 bases and J by 5 bases, with 16 bases between the two germline ends. The CDR3 sequence is CASSPPAGRDNEQFF. In nucleotides, the CDR3 is TGCGCCAGCAGCCCCCCGGCCGGTAGGGACAATGAGCAGTTCTTC.

This sequence joins TRBV4-2 and TRBJ2-5; 15 nucleotides match TRBD2. The CDR3 has 18 amino acids. CDR1 and CDR2 from the germline V gene are LGHNA and YNFKEQ. The ends lost 1 base at V and 4 bases at J; junction bases unmatched: 7. CDR3 DNA sequence: TGTGCCAGCAGCCAAGGCGACGGGACTAGCGGGAGGAGAGAGACCCAGTACTTC. Its translation: CASSQGDGTSGRRETQYF.

This clonotype was seen ten or more times. V and J are TRBV13 and TRBJ2-3; TRBD2 matches at 7 bases. The CDR3 spans 16 residues. Germline V gives CDR1 PRHDT, CDR2 FYEKMQ (reference sequence). V shed 4 bases and J 2 bases; nucleotides not matched to a gene: 9. The CDR3 DNA is TGTGCCAGCAGCTCTCAGCGGGAAAGCGACACAGATACGCAGTATTTT. It is translated as CASSSQRESDTDTQYF.

The J gene is TRBJ2-4, the V gene TRBV10-3, with 8 bases identical to TRBD1. After removal of 2 bases from V and 0 bases from J, the junction contained 3 bases not matched to a gene. The CDR3 sequence is 16 residues long. From germline, CDR1 is ENHRY and CDR2 SYGVKD. CDR3 DNA sequence: TGTGCCATCAGTGAGGGACAGGGACTAGCCAAAAACATTCAGTACTTC. It specifies CAISEGQGLAKNIQYF.

The sample holds a few counts of this clonotype. The V call is TRBV12-3 or TRBV12-4, the J call TRBJ2-4; perhaps TRBD2 as D (5 bases). The CDR3 consists of 13 residues. V was shortened by 4 bases and J by 2 bases, with 6 bases between the two germline ends. In DNA, the CDR3 is TGTGCCAGCAGTTCGGGGACCAAAAACATTCAGTACTTC. The encoded protein is CASSSGTKNIQYF.

With regard to this clonotype: A much larger clonotype is one base distant, so this may be a read error. The rearrangement links TRBV11-2 to TRBJ2-1, with D perhaps matching TRBD2 (5 bases). Germline values: CDR1 SGHAT, CDR2 FQNNGV. The CDR3 extends over 14 amino acids. The V end was cut by 4 bases, the J end by 6 bases, with 13 bases between. The DNA of the CDR3 is TGTGCCAGCAGCTACTGGACTGGTGTCAATGAGCAGTTCTTC. Amino acid sequence: CASSYWTGVNEQFF.

The genes are TRBV5-4 and TRBJ2-3; a weak D match, TRBD2 (6 bases). The CDR3 is 15 residues long. The ends were cut back, 4 bases at V and 4 bases at J, with 16 bases in the middle. CDR1 and CDR2 from the germline V gene are SGHNT and YYREEE (reference sequence). The CDR3 protein is CASSPQTRGADTQYF. The CDR3, as DNA: TGTGCCAGCAGCCCCCAGACTAGAGGGGCAGATACGCAGTATTTT.

The chain links TRBV4-3 to TRBJ2-3, with D perhaps given as TRBD1 or TRBD2 (5 bases each). CDR1 LGHNA and CDR2 YSLEER come from the germline V gene. Trimming stripped 4 bases from V and 1 base from J, with 15 bases between. The CDR3 has 16 amino acids. CDR3 protein: CASSRASQGRTDTQYF. The CDR3 DNA follows: TGCGCCAGCAGCCGCGCGTCCCAGGGACGCACAGATACGCAGTATTTT.

This clonotype was detected many times. CDR3 sequence (DNA): TGTGCCAGCAGCCCATCCATGGATCAATCACCTGGAAACACCATATATTTT. As protein: CASSPSMDQSPGNTIYF. The chain employs TRBV7-9 and TRBJ1-3, with no clear D. The germline gives CDR1 SEHNR, CDR2 FQNEAQ (reference sequence). V was trimmed by 5 bases and J by 2 bases, leaving 19 bases between them. This CDR3 contains 17 residues.

This clonotype was counted only a few times. V gene TRBV27 combines with J gene TRBJ2-5, with 8 positions matching TRBD1. Unmatched junction bases numbered 10, after V lost 7 bases and J lost 6 bases. Germline CDR1 and CDR2: MNHEY and SMNVEV (reference sequence). The CDR3 is made up of 14 amino acids. In DNA form, the CDR3 reads TGTGCCAGCAAGGATACAGGGGGAATAAAGACCCAGTACTTC. It yields the protein CASKDTGGIKTQYF.

The chain recombines TRBV6-2 or TRBV6-3 with TRBJ2-1; TRBD2 aligns across 10 bases. This CDR3 has 15 amino acids. The V segment lost 4 bases and the J segment 10 bases; nucleotides outside the gene matches: 10. CDR1 is MNHEY, CDR2 SVGEGT, per germline. The CDR3 here is CASSSRAGGLGEQFF. The CDR3 nucleotides read TGTGCCAGCAGTTCTCGAGCGGGAGGGTTGGGGGAGCAGTTCTTC.

CDR3 DNA sequence: TGTGCCAGTAGTATGCTAGCGGGAGGAATGGGGCAGTATTTT. This encodes CASSMLAGGMGQYF. The chain links TRBV19 to TRBJ2-3, with 11 nucleotides matching TRBD2. The CDR3 length is 14 residues. Germline CDR1 LNHDA, CDR2 SQIVND (reference sequence). V trimming: 3 bases; J trimming: 11 bases; junction bases outside the gene matches: 7.

This clonotype was seen more than once but under ten times. The V call is TRBV7-6, the J call TRBJ2-1, with 10 bases that match TRBD2. CDR1 is SGHVS and CDR2 is FNYEAQ in the germline V gene. V gave up 1 base and J gave up 6 bases; unmatched junction bases: 6. The CDR3 contains 16 residues. The CDR3 DNA reads as TGTGCCAGCAGCTTAGAGGGTAGCGGGAGGTCCAATGAGCAGTTCTTC. It is translated as CASSLEGSGRSNEQFF. Looking up the rest from reference TRBV7-6 and TRBJ2-1 gives the full variable domain: GAGVSQSPRYKVTKRGQDVALRCDPISGHVSLYWYRQALGQGPEFLTYFNYEAQQDKSGLPNDRFSAERPEGSISTLTIQRTEQRDSAMYRCASSLEGSGRSNEQFFGPGTRLTVL.